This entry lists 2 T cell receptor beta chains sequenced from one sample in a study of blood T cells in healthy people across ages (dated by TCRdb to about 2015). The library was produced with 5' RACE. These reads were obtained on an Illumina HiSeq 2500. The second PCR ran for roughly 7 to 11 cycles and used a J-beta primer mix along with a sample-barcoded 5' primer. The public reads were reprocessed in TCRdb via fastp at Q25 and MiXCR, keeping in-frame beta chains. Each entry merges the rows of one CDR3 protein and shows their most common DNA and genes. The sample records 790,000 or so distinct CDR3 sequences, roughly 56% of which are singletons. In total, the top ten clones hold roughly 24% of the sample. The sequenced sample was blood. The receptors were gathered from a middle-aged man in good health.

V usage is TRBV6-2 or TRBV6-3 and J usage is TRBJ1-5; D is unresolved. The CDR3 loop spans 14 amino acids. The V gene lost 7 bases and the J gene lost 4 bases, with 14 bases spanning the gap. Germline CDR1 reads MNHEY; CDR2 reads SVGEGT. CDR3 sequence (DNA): TGTGCCAGCACTATAGGGTATCAAAATCAGCCCCAGCATTTT. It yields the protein CASTIGYQNQPQHF.

Here the CDR3 reads CASSSRDRGISYEQYF. CDR3 DNA: TGTGCCAGCAGTTCCCGAGACAGGGGGATTTCCTACGAGCAGTACTTC. The V gene is TRBV28, the J gene TRBJ2-7; 9 nucleotides align to TRBD1. CDR1 is MDHEN and CDR2 is SYDVKM in the germline V gene. This CDR3 has 16 residues. After removal of 4 bases from V and 1 base from J, the junction contained 8 bases not matched to a gene.